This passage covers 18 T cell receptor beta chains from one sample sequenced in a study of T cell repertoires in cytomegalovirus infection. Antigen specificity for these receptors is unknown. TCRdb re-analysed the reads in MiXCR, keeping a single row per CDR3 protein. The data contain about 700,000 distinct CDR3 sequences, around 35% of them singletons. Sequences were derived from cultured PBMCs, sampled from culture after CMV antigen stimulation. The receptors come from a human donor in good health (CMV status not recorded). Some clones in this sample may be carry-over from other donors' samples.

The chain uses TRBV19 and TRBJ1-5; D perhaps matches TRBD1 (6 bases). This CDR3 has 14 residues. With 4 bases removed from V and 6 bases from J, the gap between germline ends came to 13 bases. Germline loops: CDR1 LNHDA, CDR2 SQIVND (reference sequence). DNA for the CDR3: TGTGCCAGTAGTACAGGGGCTGATATTCAGCCCCAGCATTTT. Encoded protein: CASSTGADIQPQHF.

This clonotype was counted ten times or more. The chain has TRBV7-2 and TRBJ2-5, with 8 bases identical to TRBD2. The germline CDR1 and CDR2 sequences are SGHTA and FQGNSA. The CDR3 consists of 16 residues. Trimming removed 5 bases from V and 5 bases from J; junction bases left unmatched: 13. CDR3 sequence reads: CASSPQRAGVGETQYF. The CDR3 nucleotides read TGTGCCAGCAGCCCGCAACGAGCGGGAGTCGGGGAGACCCAGTACTTC.

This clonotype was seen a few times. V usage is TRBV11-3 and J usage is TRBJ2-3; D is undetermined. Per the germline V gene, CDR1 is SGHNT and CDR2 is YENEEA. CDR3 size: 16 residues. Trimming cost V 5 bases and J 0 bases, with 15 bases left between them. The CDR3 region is CASSQTSLSSTDTQYF. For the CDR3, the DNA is TGTGCCAGCAGCCAGACAAGTCTATCTAGCACAGATACGCAGTATTTT.

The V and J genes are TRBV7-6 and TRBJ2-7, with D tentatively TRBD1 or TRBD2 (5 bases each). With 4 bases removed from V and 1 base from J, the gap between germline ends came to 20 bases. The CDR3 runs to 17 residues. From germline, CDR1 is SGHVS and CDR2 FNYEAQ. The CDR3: CASSSYGTPKGSYEQYF. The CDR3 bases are TGTGCCAGCAGCTCCTACGGGACCCCTAAAGGGTCCTACGAGCAGTACTTC.

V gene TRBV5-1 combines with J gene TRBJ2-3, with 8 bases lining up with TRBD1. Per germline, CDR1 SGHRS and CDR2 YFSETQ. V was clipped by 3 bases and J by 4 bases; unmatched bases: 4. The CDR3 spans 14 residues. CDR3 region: CASSSPDRADTQYF. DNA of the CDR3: TGCGCCAGCAGCTCCCCGGACAGGGCAGATACGCAGTATTTT.

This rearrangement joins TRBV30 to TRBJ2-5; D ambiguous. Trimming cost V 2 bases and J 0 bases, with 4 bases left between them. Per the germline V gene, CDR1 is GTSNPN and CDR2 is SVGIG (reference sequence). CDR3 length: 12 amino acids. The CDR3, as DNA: TGTGCCTGGAGTTTCAACCAAGAGACCCAGTACTTC. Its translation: CAWSFNQETQYF.

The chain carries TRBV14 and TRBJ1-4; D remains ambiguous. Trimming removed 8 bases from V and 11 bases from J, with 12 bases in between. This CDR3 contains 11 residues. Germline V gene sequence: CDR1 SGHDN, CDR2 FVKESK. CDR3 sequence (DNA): TGTGCCAGCGCCGCAGGAGGTAAACTGTTTTTT. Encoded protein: CASAAGGKLFF.

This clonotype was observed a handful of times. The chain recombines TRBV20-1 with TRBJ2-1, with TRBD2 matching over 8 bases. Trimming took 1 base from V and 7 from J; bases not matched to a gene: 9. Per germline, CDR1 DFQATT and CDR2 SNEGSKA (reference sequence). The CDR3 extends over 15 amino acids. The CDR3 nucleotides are TGCAGTGCTAGAGCTATTAGCGGGAATTTGAATGAGCAGTTCTTC. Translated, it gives CSARAISGNLNEQFF.

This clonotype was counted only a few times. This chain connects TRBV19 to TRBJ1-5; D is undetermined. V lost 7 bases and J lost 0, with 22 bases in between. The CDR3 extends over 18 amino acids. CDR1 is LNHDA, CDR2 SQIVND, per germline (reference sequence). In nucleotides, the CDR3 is TGTGCCAGTACCTCCCGGGCCGCGGACCGGGGTAGCAATCAGCCCCAGCATTTT. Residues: CASTSRAADRGSNQPQHF.

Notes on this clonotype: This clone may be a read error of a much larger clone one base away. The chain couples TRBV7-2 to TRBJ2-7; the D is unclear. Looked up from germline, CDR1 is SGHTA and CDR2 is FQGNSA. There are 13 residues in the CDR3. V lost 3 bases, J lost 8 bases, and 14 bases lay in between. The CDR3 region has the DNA TGTGCCAGCAGCTTCGACCCCCCCCTCAAGCAGTACTTC. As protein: CASSFDPPLKQYF.

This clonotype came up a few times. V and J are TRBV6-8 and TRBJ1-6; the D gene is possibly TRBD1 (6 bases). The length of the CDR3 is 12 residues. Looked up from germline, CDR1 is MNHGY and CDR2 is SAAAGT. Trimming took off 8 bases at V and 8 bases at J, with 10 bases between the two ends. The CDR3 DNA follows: TGTGCCAGCGGCAGGGGCGATTCACCCCTCCACTTT. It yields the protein CASGRGDSPLHF.

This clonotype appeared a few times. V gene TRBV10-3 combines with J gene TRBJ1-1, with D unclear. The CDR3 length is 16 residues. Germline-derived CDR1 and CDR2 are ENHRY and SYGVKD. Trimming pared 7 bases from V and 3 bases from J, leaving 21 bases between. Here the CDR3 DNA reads TGTGCCATCACGCGGGGTTTACTGGGAGTGGACACTGAAGCTTTCTTT. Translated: CAITRGLLGVDTEAFF.

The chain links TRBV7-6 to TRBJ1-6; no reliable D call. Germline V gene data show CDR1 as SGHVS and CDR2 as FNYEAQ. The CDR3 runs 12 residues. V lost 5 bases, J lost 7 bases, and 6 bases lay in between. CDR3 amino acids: CASSPKNSPLHF. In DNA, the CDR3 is TGTGCCAGCAGCCCTAAAAATTCACCCCTCCACTTT.

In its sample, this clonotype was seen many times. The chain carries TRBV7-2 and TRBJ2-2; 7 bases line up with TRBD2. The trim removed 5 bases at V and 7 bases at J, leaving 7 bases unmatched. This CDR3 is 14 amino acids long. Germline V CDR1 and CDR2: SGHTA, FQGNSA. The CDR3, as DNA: TGTGCCAGCAGCACGGGGGAGGGAGTCGGGGAGCTGTTTTTT. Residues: CASSTGEGVGELFF.

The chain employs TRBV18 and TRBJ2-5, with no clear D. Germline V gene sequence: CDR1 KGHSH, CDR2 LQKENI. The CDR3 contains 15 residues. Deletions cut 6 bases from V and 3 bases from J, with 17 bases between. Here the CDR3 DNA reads TGTGCCAGCTCCCCTCACCGGGCCGCAGAAGAGACCCAGTACTTC. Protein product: CASSPHRAAEETQYF. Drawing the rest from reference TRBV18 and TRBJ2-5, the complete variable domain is NAGVMQNPRHLVRRRGQEARLRCSPMKGHSHVYWYRQLPEEGLKFMVYLQKENIIDESGMPKERFSAEFPKEGPSILRIQQVVRGDSAAYFCASSPHRAAEETQYFGPGTRLLVL.

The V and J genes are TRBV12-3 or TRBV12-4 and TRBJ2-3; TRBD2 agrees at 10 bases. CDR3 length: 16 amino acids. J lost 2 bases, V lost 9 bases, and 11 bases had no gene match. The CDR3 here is CASQGSGGLYTDTQYF. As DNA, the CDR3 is TGTGCCAGTCAGGGTAGCGGGGGGCTCTACACAGATACGCAGTATTTT.

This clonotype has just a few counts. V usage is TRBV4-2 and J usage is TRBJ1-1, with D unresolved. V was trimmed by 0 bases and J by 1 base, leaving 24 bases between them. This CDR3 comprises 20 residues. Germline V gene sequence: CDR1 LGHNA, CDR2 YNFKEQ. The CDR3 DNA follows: TGTGCCAGCAGCCAAGATCTATCCCCGGGGTTGGCTTGGGGGAACACTGAAGCTTTCTTT. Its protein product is CASSQDLSPGLAWGNTEAFF.

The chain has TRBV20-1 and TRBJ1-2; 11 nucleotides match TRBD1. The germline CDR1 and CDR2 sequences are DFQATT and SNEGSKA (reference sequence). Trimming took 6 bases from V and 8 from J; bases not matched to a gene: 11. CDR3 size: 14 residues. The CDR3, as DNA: TGCAGTGCACGTAAGGACAGGGGGCGAGGAGGCTACACCTTC. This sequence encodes CSARKDRGRGGYTF.